The 6 T cell receptor beta chains in this list originate from one sample, sequenced in a study of cytomegalovirus exposure and HLA in healthy donors. Primers included in the PCR were 60 Vbeta and 13 Jbeta primers. TCRdb's copy holds only in-frame clones and misses some; the assay was immunoSEQ multiplex PCR. This table holds about 140,000 clones, roughly 80% found once. The sequenced material came from PBMCs. The receptors stem from a female donor in good health and CMV-seronegative.

This clone was recorded a few times. CDR3 in DNA: TGCGCCAGCAGCCAAGTTAGCGGGTTAACCTACAATGAGCAGTTCTTC. This codes for CASSQVSGLTYNEQFF. The chain has TRBV4-1 and TRBJ2-1, with 7 bases matching TRBD2. Looked up from germline, CDR1 is MGHRA and CDR2 is YSYEKL. Trimming removed 1 base from V and 2 bases from J; junction bases left unmatched: 5. The CDR3 totals 16 residues.

In DNA form, the CDR3 reads TGTGCCAGCAGCTTGGCGGGTGCGGGTCTTGAGACCCAGTACTTC. As protein: CASSLAGAGLETQYF. V and J are TRBV5-4 and TRBJ2-5; tentative D call: TRBD2 (5 bases). Germline CDR1 reads SGHNT; CDR2 reads YYREEE (reference sequence). V was trimmed by 0 bases and J by 5 bases, leaving 14 bases between them. The CDR3 consists of 15 residues.

The V call is TRBV2, the J call TRBJ2-2, with 14 bases aligning to TRBD2. J was trimmed by 2 bases and V by 6 bases; bases with no gene match: 8. The germline V gene encodes CDR1 SNHLY and CDR2 FYNNEI. The CDR3 length is 18 residues. As DNA, the CDR3 is TGTGCCAGCAGCTTGGGACTAGCGGGAGAAAAAAACACCGGGGAGCTGTTTTTT. It is translated as CASSLGLAGEKNTGELFF.

The chain is built from TRBV5-1 and TRBJ2-5; 14 bases align to TRBD2. The junction had 9 bases not matched to a gene; V was cut back by 0 bases and J by 5 bases. The CDR3 totals 18 residues. The V gene's germline CDR1 is SGHRS and CDR2 YFSETQ. CDR3 protein: CASSLGPTSGRAGETQYF. DNA of the CDR3: TGCGCCAGCAGCTTGGGACCGACTAGCGGGAGGGCCGGGGAGACCCAGTACTTC.

Concerning this clone itself: One junction end does not reproduce the germline sequence, and a read error may be involved. The genes are TRBV5-1 and TRBJ1-2; the D gene is possibly TRBD1 (6 bases). The CDR3 has 12 residues. Germline assignment: CDR1 SGHRS and CDR2 YFSETQ. The CDR3 DNA reads as TGCGCCAGCAGCGCCCTACAGGGATATGTAAACTTC. Translation gives CASSALQGYVNF.

The rearrangement uses TRBV18 and TRBJ1-1, with no clear D. This CDR3 has 13 residues. The germline V gene encodes CDR1 KGHSH and CDR2 LQKENI. Trimming cost V 6 bases and J 5 bases, with 13 bases left between them. This CDR3 reads CASSPDTATEAFF. In DNA, the CDR3 is TGTGCCAGCTCCCCCGATACTGCTACTGAAGCTTTCTTT.